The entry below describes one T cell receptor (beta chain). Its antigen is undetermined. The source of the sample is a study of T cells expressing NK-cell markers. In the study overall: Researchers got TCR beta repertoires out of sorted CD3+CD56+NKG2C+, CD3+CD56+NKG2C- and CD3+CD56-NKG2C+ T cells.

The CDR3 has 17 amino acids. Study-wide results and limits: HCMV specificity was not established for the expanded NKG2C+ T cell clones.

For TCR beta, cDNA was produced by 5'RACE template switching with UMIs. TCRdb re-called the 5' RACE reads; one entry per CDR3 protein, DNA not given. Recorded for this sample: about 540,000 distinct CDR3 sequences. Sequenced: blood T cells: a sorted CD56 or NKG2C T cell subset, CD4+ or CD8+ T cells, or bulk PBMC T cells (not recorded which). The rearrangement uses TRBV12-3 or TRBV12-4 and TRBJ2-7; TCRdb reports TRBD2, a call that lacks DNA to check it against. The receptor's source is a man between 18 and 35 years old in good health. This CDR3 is CASSLTSGGGLSYEQYF.